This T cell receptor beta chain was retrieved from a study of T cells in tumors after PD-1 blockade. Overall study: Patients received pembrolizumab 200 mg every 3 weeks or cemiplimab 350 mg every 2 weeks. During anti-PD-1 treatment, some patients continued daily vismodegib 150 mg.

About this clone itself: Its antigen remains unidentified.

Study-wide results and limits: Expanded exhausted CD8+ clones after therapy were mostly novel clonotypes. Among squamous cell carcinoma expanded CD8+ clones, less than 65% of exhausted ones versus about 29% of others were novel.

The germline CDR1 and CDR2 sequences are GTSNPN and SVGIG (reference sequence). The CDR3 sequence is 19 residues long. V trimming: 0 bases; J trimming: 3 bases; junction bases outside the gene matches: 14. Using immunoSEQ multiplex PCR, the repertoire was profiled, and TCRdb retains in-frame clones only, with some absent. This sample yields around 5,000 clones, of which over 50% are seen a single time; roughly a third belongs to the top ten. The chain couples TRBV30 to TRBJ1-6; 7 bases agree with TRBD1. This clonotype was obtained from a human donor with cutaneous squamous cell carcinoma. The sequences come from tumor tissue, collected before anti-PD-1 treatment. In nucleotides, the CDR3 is TGTGCCTGGAGTGTACTTAAGGAGACAGGGCGACTCTATAATTCACCCCTCCACTTT. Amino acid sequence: CAWSVLKETGRLYNSPLHF. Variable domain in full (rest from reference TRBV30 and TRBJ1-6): SQTIHQWPATLVQPVGSPLSLECTVEGTSNPNLYWYRQAAGRGLQLLFYSVGIGQISSEVPQNLSASRPQDRQFILSSKKLLLSDSGFYLCAWSVLKETGRLYNSPLHFGNGTRLTVT.